This T cell receptor (beta chain) was sequenced in a study of T cell clonality in common variable immunodeficiency (dated by TCRdb to the mid-2010s). Here is what the overall study found, with its caveats: Increased TCRbeta clonality was found in CVID subjects compared with healthy controls (t-test p = 0.018), with the increase being most characteristic of about a third of subjects. Although equal DNA input was used, an average of roughly 80,000 unique sequences per sample was obtained for controls, compared with approximately 31,000 for CVID samples. CVID TCRbeta sequences were reported to have fewer deletions and N-nucleotide insertions and to lack highly modified clones with 13 or more V deletions. Correlations of repertoire features with clinical complications were constrained by heterogeneity among patients within the CVID cohort. It was noted by the authors that sequencing of the repertoires of T cell subpopulations would be needed to clarify the cause of the increased clonality in CVID. Healthy controls shared more TCRbeta clones with each other than CVID subjects shared among themselves (p < 0.0001).

Both CVID patients and healthy controls were predominantly of Caucasian heritage. Heparinized peripheral whole blood samples of about 5 to 8 ml were collected from each donor. Genomic DNA from adults with common variable immune deficiency (CVID) and from healthy adult controls was used to sequence TCRbeta CDR3 repertoires. The control group was made up of about 22 healthy adult volunteers (approximately 10 male and 12 female) whose ages ranged from roughly 23 to 70 years, with a mean age of approximately 34. Diluted blood was subjected to density centrifugation over Hypaque 1077 or Ficoll-Paque for isolation of peripheral blood mononuclear cells. Genomic DNA was extracted from unsorted mononuclear cells by Qiagen column purification or by a centrifugation-based method. For sequencing, equivalent amounts of genomic DNA were input from CVID and control samples. For every sample, a 60 bp segment covering the rearranged TCRbeta CDR3 region was amplified and then sequenced. The immunoSEQ assay, a bias-corrected multiplex PCR combined with high-throughput sequencing, was used to amplify TCRbeta. The authors processed their data as follows. Every unique nucleotide sequence counted as a clone and was annotated with V, D and J genes, copy number and frequency. Sequences were labeled productive if in frame, and non-productive if out of frame or containing stop codons. As previously described, Shannon's entropy was used to calculate clonality. The predicted amino acid sequences of productive clones were used to derive mean CDR3 Kyte-Doolittle hydropathy. Using the R hclust function, scaled V gene usage was clustered hierarchically with Manhattan distance and complete linkage. To assess clone sharing by CDR3 amino acid sequence, 12 repertoires per group were resampled over 100 rounds. The repertoires were searched for around 65 published EBV-specific and roughly 230 published CMV-specific TCRbeta sequences. A couple of CVID samples that yielded fewer than 10,000 sequences were excluded from the analysis, so approximately 40 CVID repertoires were retained. Held by TCRdb, this immuneACCESS table contains in-frame sequences only and omits some clones. Under half of the omission traces to an unresolved V gene where checked; the cause of the rest is unknown. The V and J calls and the clone size are those of that table, but D and trimming were determined from the DNA. The table notes fewer than 60,000 clones here, none of them singletons. The top ten clonotypes cover 2% to 2.5% of the sample.

This clone was detected ten times or more. Its antigen is not yet known. The sequencing sample was made of peripheral blood mononuclear cells. The receptor was derived from a person aged 18 to 75 in good health.

The sequenced CDR3 bases are TGCGCCAGCAGCTCAAGAGGGTCTGACACTGAA. The translation is CASSSRGSDTE. The whole CDR3 is CASSSRGSDTEAFF. The chain is assembled from TRBV5-1 and TRBJ1-1; the D gene identity is not certain. Read data end 3 residues before the CDR3 end; the end is taken from the germline J gene. V sheds 3 bases and J sheds 3 bases, leaving 12 bases between their ends. The CDR3 holds 14 amino acids from the cysteine to the phenylalanine. The DNA covers only part of the CDR3, 33 bases in frame from base 1. As encoded in the germline V gene, CDR1 is SGHRS while CDR2 is YFSETQ.